This T cell receptor (beta chain) was found in a study of blood T cell repertoires in COVID-19. Assay: immunoSEQ multiplex PCR; the TCRdb copy retains only in-frame clones and omits some. The sample lists 350,000 to 400,000 clones, about nine tenths seen once, with about 0.9% in the top ten. CDR1 and CDR2 (germline): SGHNT, YYREEE (reference sequence). This CDR3 has 15 amino acids. J gave up 1 base and V 3 bases, and 3 bases lay outside the gene matches. Participants were aged about 18 to 100 years, lived in 25 or so US areas, and enrolled virtually. This receptor was taken from a woman aged 40 to 50 who had been exposed to COVID-19. This chain joins TRBV5-4 and TRBJ1-2, with 10 bases fitting TRBD1. The source material was PBMCs or T cells enriched from blood (not recorded which). Written as DNA, the CDR3 is TGTGCCAGCAGCTACGGGACAGGGGTTAACTATGGCTACACCTTC. Translation: CASSYGTGVNYGYTF. Variable domain in full (rest from reference TRBV5-4 and TRBJ1-2): ETGVTQSPTHLIKTRGQQVTLRCSSQSGHNTVSWYQQALGQGPQFIFQYYREEENGRGNFPPRFSGLQFPNYSSELNVNALELDDSALYLCASSYGTGVNYGYTFGSGTRLTVV.